The T cell receptor beta chain under discussion was sequenced for a study of T cells in localized non-small cell lung cancer. Sequenced by immunoSEQ multiplex PCR; TCRdb stores in-frame clones only, minus some. The sample records roughly 30,000 clones, approximately 90% being singletons. Study-level points and caveats: With higher T cell density in blood came longer overall survival. There was higher T cell clonality in uninvolved adjacent lung than in tumor, and it was highest there.

Concerning this clone itself: Its target is not known.

The germline CDR1 and CDR2 sequences are KGHSH and LQKENI. This CDR3 is built from 14 residues. V lost 2 bases, J lost 6 bases, and 13 bases lay in between. Sequences were derived from peripheral blood, sampled before any cancer treatment. The receptor was isolated from a female donor of 60 years or more with stage III squamous cell lung carcinoma. V is TRBV18 and J is TRBJ1-2; a possible D gene is TRBD1 (5 bases). The CDR3 protein is CASSPNQGGNGYTF. The CDR3 nucleotides are TGTGCCAGCTCACCAAACCAGGGCGGCAATGGCTACACCTTC.